A selection of T cell receptor beta chains follows, all from one sample in a study of blood T cells in healthy people across ages. TCRdb recomputed calls from the 5' RACE reads with MiXCR, one row per CDR3 protein. The sample lists approximately 900,000 distinct CDR3 sequences, roughly 43% occurring once. The sample was blood. The receptors originated from a man aged 25 to 40 in good health. CDR3s include the opening cysteine and the closing phenylalanine or tryptophan. The order of the fields is J gene, V gene, clone size, D gene, CDR3 protein, CDR3 DNA. The D gene is left open where the match is weak. Size tells how often a clone was seen (once, few, many) or the class of an expanded clone, and some rows leave it out.

J gene: TRBJ1-5
V gene: TRBV7-2
clone size: many
D gene: .
CDR3 protein: CASSVALNQPQHF
CDR3 DNA: TGTGCCAGCAGCGTGGCCCTGAATCAGCCCCAGCATTTT

J gene: TRBJ2-5
V gene: TRBV7-2
clone size: .
D gene: .
CDR3 protein: CASSSRDGETQYF
CDR3 DNA: TGTGCCAGCAGCTCAAGGGATGGAGAGACCCAGTACTTC

J gene: TRBJ2-1
V gene: TRBV7-2
clone size: few
D gene: TRBD2
CDR3 protein: CASSLRTSRLNEQFF
CDR3 DNA: TGTGCCAGCAGCTTAAGGACTAGCCGCCTCAATGAGCAGTTCTTC

J gene: TRBJ2-1
V gene: TRBV10-3
clone size: few
D gene: TRBD2
CDR3 protein: CAIREGDEQFF
CDR3 DNA: TGTGCCATCCGGGAGGGCGATGAGCAGTTCTTC

J gene: TRBJ2-5
V gene: TRBV21-1
clone size: .
D gene: .
CDR3 protein: CASPLVGGDETQYF
CDR3 DNA: TGTGCCAGCCCCCTGGTCGGCGGGGATGAGACCCAGTACTTC

J gene: TRBJ1-6
V gene: TRBV4-2
clone size: .
D gene: .
CDR3 protein: CASSQDSGRNSPLHF
CDR3 DNA: TGTGCCAGCAGCCAAGATTCAGGGAGGAATTCACCCCTCCACTTT

J gene: TRBJ2-5
V gene: TRBV28
clone size: .
D gene: .
CDR3 protein: CASSTLVGEQYF
CDR3 DNA: TGTGCCAGCAGTACCCTCGTAGGAGAGCAGTACTTC

J gene: TRBJ1-5
V gene: TRBV5-6
clone size: .
D gene: .
CDR3 protein: CASSLAGVGYQPQHF
CDR3 DNA: TGTGCCAGCAGCTTGGCCGGGGTAGGGTACCAGCCCCAGCATTTT

J gene: TRBJ1-5
V gene: TRBV4-3
clone size: .
D gene: .
CDR3 protein: CTSSQRRGVQPQHF
CDR3 DNA: TGCACCAGCAGCCAACGAAGAGGGGTTCAGCCCCAGCATTTT

J gene: TRBJ1-3
V gene: TRBV6-5
clone size: few
D gene: TRBD1
CDR3 protein: CASSLTQGAGGNTIYF
CDR3 DNA: TGTGCCAGCAGTTTAACTCAGGGGGCAGGGGGAAACACCATATATTTT

J gene: TRBJ2-3
V gene: TRBV10-3
clone size: .
D gene: TRBD1
CDR3 protein: CATWDRTATDTQYF
CDR3 DNA: TGTGCCACTTGGGACAGGACGGCCACAGATACGCAGTATTTT

J gene: TRBJ1-1
V gene: TRBV2
clone size: .
D gene: .
CDR3 protein: CASRRGGGEAFF
CDR3 DNA: TGTGCCAGCAGGAGGGGAGGGGGTGAAGCTTTCTTT

J gene: TRBJ1-2
V gene: TRBV20-1
clone size: few
D gene: TRBD1
CDR3 protein: CSASTGQGIYGYTF
CDR3 DNA: TGCAGTGCTAGTACTGGACAGGGGATCTATGGCTACACCTTC

J gene: TRBJ2-5
V gene: TRBV5-1
clone size: .
D gene: .
CDR3 protein: CASSLDVGAQETQYF
CDR3 DNA: TGCGCCAGCAGCTTGGACGTAGGGGCACAAGAGACCCAGTACTTC

J gene: TRBJ2-5
V gene: TRBV6-6
clone size: .
D gene: TRBD2
CDR3 protein: CASSNGLASETQYF
CDR3 DNA: TGTGCCAGCAGTAATGGACTAGCCTCAGAGACCCAGTACTTC

J gene: TRBJ2-1
V gene: TRBV5-1
clone size: .
D gene: TRBD2
CDR3 protein: CASSVVGAGDEQFF
CDR3 DNA: TGCGCCAGCAGCGTGGTTGGAGCGGGGGATGAGCAGTTCTTC

J gene: TRBJ1-1
V gene: TRBV20-1
clone size: .
D gene: .
CDR3 protein: CSANHVAGEVEAFF
CDR3 DNA: TGCAGTGCTAACCATGTTGCAGGGGAGGTTGAAGCTTTCTTT

J gene: TRBJ1-2
V gene: TRBV27
clone size: .
D gene: .
CDR3 protein: CASSLYEGLGYGYTF
CDR3 DNA: TGTGCCAGCAGTTTATACGAGGGTTTGGGGTATGGCTACACCTTC

J gene: TRBJ2-1
V gene: TRBV20-1
clone size: few
D gene: TRBD2
CDR3 protein: CSANSGDNEQFF
CDR3 DNA: TGCAGTGCTAACAGCGGGGACAATGAGCAGTTCTTC

J gene: TRBJ1-2
V gene: TRBV20-1
clone size: few
D gene: .
CDR3 protein: CSARSSNYGYTF
CDR3 DNA: TGCAGTGCTAGGAGCTCTAACTATGGCTACACCTTC